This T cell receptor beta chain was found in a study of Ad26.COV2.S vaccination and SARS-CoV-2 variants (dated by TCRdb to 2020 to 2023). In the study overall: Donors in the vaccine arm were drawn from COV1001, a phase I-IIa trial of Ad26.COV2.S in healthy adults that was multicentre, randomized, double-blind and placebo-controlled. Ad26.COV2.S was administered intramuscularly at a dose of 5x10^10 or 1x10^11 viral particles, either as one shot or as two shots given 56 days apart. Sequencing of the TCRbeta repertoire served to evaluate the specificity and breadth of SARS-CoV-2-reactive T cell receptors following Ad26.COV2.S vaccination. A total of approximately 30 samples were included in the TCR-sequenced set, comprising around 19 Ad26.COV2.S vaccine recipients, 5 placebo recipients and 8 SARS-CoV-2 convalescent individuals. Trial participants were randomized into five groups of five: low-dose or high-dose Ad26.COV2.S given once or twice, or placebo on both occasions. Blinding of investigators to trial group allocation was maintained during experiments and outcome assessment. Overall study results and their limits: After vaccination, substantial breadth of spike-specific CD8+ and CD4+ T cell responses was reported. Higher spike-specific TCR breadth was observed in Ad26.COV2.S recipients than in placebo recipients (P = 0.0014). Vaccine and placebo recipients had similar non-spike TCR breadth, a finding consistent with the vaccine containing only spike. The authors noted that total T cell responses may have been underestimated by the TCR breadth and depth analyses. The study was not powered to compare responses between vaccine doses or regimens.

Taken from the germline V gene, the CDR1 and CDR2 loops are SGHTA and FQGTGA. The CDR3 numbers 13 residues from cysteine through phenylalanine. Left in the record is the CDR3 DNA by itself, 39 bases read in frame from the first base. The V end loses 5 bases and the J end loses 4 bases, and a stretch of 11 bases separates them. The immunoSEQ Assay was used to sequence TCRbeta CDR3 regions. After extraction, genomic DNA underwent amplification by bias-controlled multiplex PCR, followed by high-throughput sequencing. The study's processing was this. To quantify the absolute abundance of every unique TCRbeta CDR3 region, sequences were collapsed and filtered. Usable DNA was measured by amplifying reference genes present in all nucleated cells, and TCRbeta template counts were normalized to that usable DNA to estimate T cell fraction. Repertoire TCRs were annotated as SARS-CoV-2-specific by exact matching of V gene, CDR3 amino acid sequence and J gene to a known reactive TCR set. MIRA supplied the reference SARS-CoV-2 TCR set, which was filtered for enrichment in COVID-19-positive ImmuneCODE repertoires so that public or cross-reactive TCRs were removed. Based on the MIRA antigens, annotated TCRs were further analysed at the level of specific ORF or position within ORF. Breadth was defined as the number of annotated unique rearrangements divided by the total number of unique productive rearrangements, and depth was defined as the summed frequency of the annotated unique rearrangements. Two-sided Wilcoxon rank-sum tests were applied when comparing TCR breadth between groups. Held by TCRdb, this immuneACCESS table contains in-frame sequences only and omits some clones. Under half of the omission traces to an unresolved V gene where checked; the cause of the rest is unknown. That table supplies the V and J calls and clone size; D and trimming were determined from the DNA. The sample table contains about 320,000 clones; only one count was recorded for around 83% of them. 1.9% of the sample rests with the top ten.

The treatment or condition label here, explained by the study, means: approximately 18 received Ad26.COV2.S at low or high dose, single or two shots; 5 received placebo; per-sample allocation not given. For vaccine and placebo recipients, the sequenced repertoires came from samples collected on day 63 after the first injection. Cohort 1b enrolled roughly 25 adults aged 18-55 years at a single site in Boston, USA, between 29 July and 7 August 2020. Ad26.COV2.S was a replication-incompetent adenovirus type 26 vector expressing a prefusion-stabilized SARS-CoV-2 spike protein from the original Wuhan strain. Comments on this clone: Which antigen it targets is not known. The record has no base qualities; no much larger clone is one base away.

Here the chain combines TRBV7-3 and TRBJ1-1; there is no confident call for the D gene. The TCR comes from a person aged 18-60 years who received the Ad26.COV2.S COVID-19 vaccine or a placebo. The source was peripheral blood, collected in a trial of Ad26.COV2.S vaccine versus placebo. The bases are TGTGCCAGCAGCCTAAGGGCGGCCACTGAAGCTTTCTTT. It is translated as CASSLRAATEAFF.